Listed here are 10 T cell receptor beta chains from one sample, sequenced in a study of blood T cell repertoires in COVID-19. Using immunoSEQ multiplex PCR, the repertoire was profiled, and TCRdb retains in-frame clones only, with some absent. The sample has around 26,000 clones; approximately 88% are singletons. Sequenced input: peripheral blood. These receptors were collected from a human donor in a cohort sampled during active COVID-19.

This rearrangement joins TRBV24-1 to TRBJ2-3; possibly TRBD2 for D (5 bases). This CDR3 is built from 15 residues. V was cut by 4 bases and J by 1 base, with 11 bases left in between. The germline CDR1 and CDR2 sequences are KGHDR and SFDVKD. The CDR3 sequence is CATSDPGLGTDTQYF. The CDR3, as DNA: TGTGCCACCAGTGACCCTGGACTTGGCACAGATACGCAGTATTTT.

This clone appeared once. The chain joins TRBV5-1 to TRBJ2-3, with D tentatively TRBD2 (12 bases). The CDR3 is 16 amino acids. Germline V gene data show CDR1 as SGHRS and CDR2 as YFSETQ. Trimming shortened V by 4 bases and J by 8 bases, and 23 bases separated the two germline ends. Here the CDR3 DNA reads TGCGCCAGCAGCCTCTGGACTAGCGGGACAGGGGGTACGCAGTATTTT. It specifies CASSLWTSGTGGTQYF.

The CDR3 DNA follows: TGTGCCGTCGGAGGGACCCACGAGCAGTACTTC. Its translation is CAVGGTHEQYF. The chain uses TRBV6-6 and TRBJ2-7, with D possibly being TRBD2 (6 bases). The CDR3 sequence is 11 residues long. Trimming pared 11 bases from V and 5 bases from J, leaving 13 bases between. Per germline, CDR1 MNHNY and CDR2 SVGAGI (reference sequence).

The chain is built from TRBV21-1 and TRBJ2-7; TRBD2 reflects the table's D call only, with no check against the DNA. TRBV21-1 has pseudogene status. The CDR3 is 14 residues long. DNA of the CDR3: TGTGCCAGCAGCGCATCCGGACTAGCCTACGAGCAGTACTTC. Protein: CASSASGLAYEQYF.

The rearrangement links TRBV19 to TRBJ1-4, with TRBD1 matching 9 bases. V dropped 10 bases and J dropped 3; count of bases not matched to a gene: 9. Germline V gives CDR1 LNHDA, CDR2 SQIVND (reference sequence). The CDR3 loop spans 15 amino acids. The CDR3 DNA is TGTGCCACCACCGGGACAGGGTTTCCTAATGAAAAACTGTTTTTT. Protein sequence: CATTGTGFPNEKLFF.

The chain couples TRBV9 to TRBJ1-2, with D unclear. CDR1 SGDLS and CDR2 YYNGEE come from the germline V gene. V dropped 4 bases and J dropped 3 bases, with 22 bases sitting between them. The CDR3 is 17 residues long. CDR3: CASSLNRVEPDYYGYTF. The DNA of the CDR3 is TGTGCCAGCAGCCTTAACCGGGTGGAGCCGGATTACTATGGCTACACCTTC.

CDR3 protein: CASSPKGPSSYEQYF. The DNA for the CDR3 is TGTGCCAGCTCACCAAAGGGGCCAAGCTCCTACGAGCAGTACTTC. The V call is TRBV18, the J call TRBJ2-7; tentatively, D is TRBD1 (5 bases). Trimming shortened V by 2 bases and J by 0 bases, and 11 bases separated the two germline ends. The CDR3 totals 15 residues. Germline CDR1 and CDR2: KGHSH and LQKENI. Full variable domain (rest looked up from reference TRBV18 and TRBJ2-7): NAGVMQNPRHLVRRRGQEARLRCSPMKGHSHVYWYRQLPEEGLKFMVYLQKENIIDESGMPKERFSAEFPKEGPSILRIQQVVRGDSAAYFCASSPKGPSSYEQYFGPGTRLTVT.

Written as DNA, the CDR3 is TGTGCCAGCAGTTTCGCGGGGAACACTGAAGCTTTCTTT. It translates to CASSFAGNTEAFF. The J gene is TRBJ1-1, the V gene TRBV27, with no clear D. Trimming pared 3 bases from V and 1 base from J, leaving 6 bases between. In germline, CDR1 is MNHEY, CDR2 SMNVEV (reference sequence). The length of the CDR3 is 13 residues.

The chain joins TRBV12-2 to TRBJ2-1; the table gives TRBD1 as D, unverified against the DNA. TRBV12-2 is recorded as a pseudogene. CDR3 length: 18 residues. The CDR3 reads CASRPRQGAPPGYNEQFF. CDR3 in DNA: TGTGCAAGTCGCCCACGACAGGGGGCGCCACCAGGCTACAATGAGCAGTTCTTC.

The chain carries TRBV5-4 and TRBJ2-7; 7 positions match TRBD1. This CDR3 has 15 residues. Germline-derived CDR1 and CDR2 are SGHNT and YYREEE (reference sequence). V gave up 0 bases and J gave up 1 base; unmatched junction bases: 4. The DNA of the CDR3 is TGTGCCAGCAGCTTGGAGCCGGGACAGTCCTACGAGCAGTACTTC. Encoded protein: CASSLEPGQSYEQYF.